These 4 T cell receptor beta chains came from one sample sequenced in a study of CD8 T cells in ankylosing spondylitis. From the 5' RACE reads, TCRdb called clonotypes with MiXCR, one entry per CDR3 protein. The data contain over 150,000 distinct CDR3 sequences, 15% to 20% of them singletons. The sequenced sample was blood, either unsorted or a sorted T cell fraction (not recorded which). All receptors come from a male donor aged 10 to 35 with ankylosing spondylitis or in good health (not recorded which).

This clonotype appeared many times. V and J are TRBV6-6 and TRBJ1-5; D ambiguous. Germline-derived CDR1 and CDR2 are MNHNY and SVGAGI (reference sequence). Trimming left V 6 bases short and J 0 bases short, with 15 bases between. This CDR3 is 16 amino acids long. CDR3 protein: CASRSTRVDSNQPQHF. DNA for the CDR3: TGTGCCAGCAGGTCCACAAGGGTCGATAGCAATCAGCCCCAGCATTTT.

This chain joins TRBV20-1 and TRBJ2-7, with 11 nucleotides matching TRBD2. This CDR3 has 15 residues. Germline CDR1 reads DFQATT; CDR2 reads SNEGSKA (reference sequence). V dropped 1 base and J dropped 7; count of bases not matched to a gene: 9. Here the CDR3 reads CSARGITSGRGEQYV. The DNA of the CDR3 is TGCAGTGCTAGAGGAATCACTAGCGGGAGAGGGGAGCAGTACGTC.

This clonotype occurred many times. The V gene is TRBV10-3, the J gene TRBJ2-1; D not certain. CDR1 ENHRY and CDR2 SYGVKD come from the germline V gene. Trimming left V 8 bases short and J 9 bases short, with 8 bases between. The CDR3 extends over 10 amino acids. The CDR3 reads CAIRLGEQFF. CDR3 nucleotides: TGTGCCATCCGGTTGGGTGAGCAGTTCTTC.

This chain connects TRBV5-4 to TRBJ2-1, with TRBD1 matching 7 bases. Trimming at V came to 3 bases and at J to 13 bases, leaving 13 bases not matched to a gene. The CDR3 is made up of 14 amino acids. From germline, CDR1 is SGHNT and CDR2 YYREEE (reference sequence). The CDR3 region is CASSYRDLQGEQFF. Written as DNA, the CDR3 is TGTGCCAGCAGCTACCGCGACCTTCAGGGGGAACAGTTCTTC.